The 27 T cell receptor beta chains reported below all come from one sample, sequenced in a study of human T cells and chemical hapten exposure. Time point described: patch test 3, about 24 weeks after DPC sensitization. Treatment: therapeutic diphenylcyclopropenone sensitization with weekly scalp DPC. TCRdb reprocessed the RACE reads with MiXCR, giving one entry per CDR3 protein. This sample has about 92,000 distinct CDR3 sequences, with 11% found just once. Source: whole blood, taken in connection with sensitization to the hapten diphenylcyclopropenone (DPC). The receptors come from a woman between 25 and 40 years old with alopecia areata. Some clones in this sample may be carry-over from other donors' samples.

This clonotype was detected many times. The chain carries TRBV28 and TRBJ2-7, with a possible D match to TRBD2 (6 bases). V was trimmed by 7 bases and J by 2 bases, leaving 24 bases between them. Germline CDR1 reads MDHEN; CDR2 reads SYDVKM. The CDR3 has 17 residues. The CDR3, as DNA: TGTGCCAGCATGTCTCCTTCGACCGGGACTGCCGCCTACGAGCAGTACTTC. It codes for CASMSPSTGTAAYEQYF.

Ten or more counts support this clonotype. The V call is TRBV5-1, the J call TRBJ2-2, with no clear D. Trimming removed 2 bases at V and 6 bases at J, with 14 bases between. This CDR3 region has 15 residues. From germline, CDR1 is SGHRS and CDR2 YFSETQ. CDR3: CASSLSLSGAGELFF. The CDR3 nucleotides are TGCGCCAGCAGCTTAAGTTTATCTGGGGCCGGGGAGCTGTTTTTT.

The genes are TRBV28 and TRBJ2-7; TRBD1 aligns across 12 bases. Germline CDR1 reads MDHEN; CDR2 reads SYDVKM. This CDR3 comprises 15 residues. Trimming took 5 bases from V and 4 from J; bases not matched to a gene: 6. This CDR3 reads CASSIGTGGLYEQYV. Here the CDR3 DNA reads TGTGCCAGCAGTATCGGGACAGGGGGCTTGTACGAGCAGTACGTC.

This clonotype was found many times. This chain joins TRBV6-1 and TRBJ2-6, with D possibly TRBD1 on 5 matching bases. Germline loops: CDR1 MNHNS, CDR2 SASEGT. Trimming removed 4 bases at V and 1 base at J, with 8 bases between. The CDR3 has 15 residues. For the CDR3, the DNA is TGTGCCAGCAGTGGGGGCGGTTCTGGGGCCAACGTCCTGACTTTC. Its translation is CASSGGGSGANVLTF.

The V and J genes are TRBV6-5 and TRBJ2-2, with no clear D. The CDR3 has 13 residues. Germline lookup yields CDR1 MNHEY and CDR2 SVGAGI. V shed 2 bases and J shed 6 bases, with 7 bases lying between them. CDR3 sequence: CASSYGQAGELFF. In nucleotides, the CDR3 is TGTGCCAGCAGTTACGGCCAGGCCGGGGAGCTGTTTTTT.

This clonotype has at least ten counts. J is TRBJ2-1 and V is TRBV7-9; D might be TRBD2 (5 bases). This CDR3 comprises 13 residues. Trimming removed 1 base at V and 12 bases at J, with 13 bases between. Germline V gene data show CDR1 as SEHNR and CDR2 as FQNEAQ (reference sequence). The CDR3 here is CASSLESVRGQFF. The CDR3 nucleotides are TGTGCCAGCAGCTTAGAATCTGTCCGGGGGCAGTTCTTC.

This clonotype has ten or more counts. V gene TRBV6-5 combines with J gene TRBJ1-6; 8 bases match TRBD1. Germline trimming cut 3 bases from V and 2 bases from J; bases unmatched to any gene: 6. Germline V lookup: CDR1 MNHEY, CDR2 SVGAGI. The CDR3 extends over 17 amino acids. CDR3 nucleotides: TGTGCCAGCAGTTATTCCGGGACAGGAGCCTATAATTCACCCCTCCACTTT. Translation gives CASSYSGTGAYNSPLHF.

This clonotype was observed a few times. V usage is TRBV12-3 or TRBV12-4 and J usage is TRBJ2-7; TRBD1 is a possible D gene (5 bases). The CDR3 is 14 amino acids. Trimming took 3 bases from V and 0 from J, leaving 9 bases between them. The CDR3 loop reads CASSLMGPSYEQYV. The CDR3 DNA is TGTGCCAGCAGTTTGATGGGGCCCTCCTACGAGCAGTACGTC.

This clonotype was observed at least ten times. CDR3 nucleotides: TGTGCCAGCAGCGTAGACGGGGCTCCGGCCTACAATGAGCAGTTCTTC. It codes for CASSVDGAPAYNEQFF. V and J are TRBV9 and TRBJ2-1, with D perhaps assigned TRBD1 or TRBD2 (5 bases each). The ends were cut back, 0 bases at V and 2 bases at J, with 12 bases in the middle. The CDR3 is made up of 16 amino acids. Germline CDR1 reads SGDLS; CDR2 reads YYNGEE.

This clonotype occurred many times. The chain joins TRBV7-9 to TRBJ1-1; TRBD1 might be the D (5 bases). The ends were cut back, 4 bases at V and 0 bases at J, with 6 bases in the middle. The germline gives CDR1 SEHNR, CDR2 FQNEAQ (reference sequence). The CDR3 runs 13 residues. The CDR3 sequence is CASSSTVNTEAFF. The CDR3 DNA is TGTGCCAGCAGCTCGACAGTGAACACTGAAGCTTTCTTT.

The genes are TRBV3-1 and TRBJ2-3; TRBD2 matches 10 bases. Germline trimming cut 4 bases from V and 4 bases from J; bases unmatched to any gene: 5. Germline CDR1 and CDR2: LGHDT and YNNKEL (reference sequence). The CDR3 is made up of 15 amino acids. CDR3 bases: TGTGCCAGCAGCCGAGCGGGAGGGCGGGCAGATACGCAGTATTTT. Translated, it gives CASSRAGGRADTQYF.

On this clonotype itself: A clone one base away is much larger, so this may be a read error. The chain employs TRBV6-6 and TRBJ1-4; D is unresolved. CDR3 length equals 19 residues. Germline CDR1 MNHNY, CDR2 SVGAGI (reference sequence). As DNA, the CDR3 is TGTGTCAGCAGTAAGATGTCGCCGGGCCCGACTGCAACTAATGAAAAACTGTTTTTT. Translated: CVSSKMSPGPTATNEKLFF.

Many counts were recorded for this clonotype. The chain combines TRBV11-3 with TRBJ2-1; the D gene is possibly TRBD2 (6 bases). The germline gives CDR1 SGHNT, CDR2 YENEEA. V lost 1 base to trimming and J lost 1 base, with 8 bases between them. The CDR3 totals 15 residues. The CDR3 DNA reads TGTGCCAGCAGCTTAGTTGGGGGGTCCTACAATGAGCAGTTCTTC. Its translation is CASSLVGGSYNEQFF.

This clonotype was counted between two and nine times. V is TRBV14 and J is TRBJ1-2; 7 bases are shared with TRBD1. Germline CDR1 reads SGHDN; CDR2 reads FVKESK. The CDR3 is 15 residues long. V shed 4 bases, J shed 8 bases, and the junction held 13 bases outside the gene matches. The CDR3 here is CASSPMTQGTRGYTF. Here the CDR3 DNA reads TGTGCCAGCAGCCCCATGACACAGGGGACTCGGGGCTACACCTTC.

The table lists this clonotype with many counts. The chain employs TRBV5-6 and TRBJ2-7; D possibly matches TRBD1 or TRBD2 (6 bases each). The CDR3 has 13 amino acids. Germline lookup yields CDR1 SGHDT and CDR2 YYEEEE. V lost 7 bases and J lost 0, with 11 bases in between. CDR3 DNA sequence: TGTGCCAGCCGGAGGGGGAGCTCCTACGAGCAGTACGTC. Encoded protein: CASRRGSSYEQYV.

CDR3 residues: CGGSGSSYNEQFF. The CDR3 DNA sequence: TGTGGGGGGAGCGGGAGCTCCTACAATGAGCAGTTCTTC. The rearrangement joins TRBV7-9 to TRBJ2-1; 8 bases match TRBD2. Germline values: CDR1 SEHNR, CDR2 FQNEAQ (reference sequence). The length of the CDR3 is 13 residues.

This clonotype was recorded many times. The V gene is TRBV20-1, the J gene TRBJ1-1; possible D gene TRBD1, 5 bases. CDR1 is DFQATT, CDR2 SNEGSKA, per germline (reference sequence). Trimming left V 5 bases short and J 1 base short, with 14 bases between. The CDR3 contains 14 residues. This CDR3 is CSARRGGSNTEAFF. In DNA form, the CDR3 reads TGCAGTGCTCGACGGGGGGGGTCGAACACTGAAGCTTTCTTT.

The rearrangement joins TRBV4-3 to TRBJ1-3; possibly TRBD1 for D (5 bases). This CDR3 region has 15 residues. The V end lost 0 bases, the J end lost 0 bases, and 6 bases lay between the germline ends. In germline, CDR1 is LGHNA, CDR2 YSLEER. CDR3 in DNA: TGCGCCAGCAGCCAAGAGGGGGGCTCTGGAAACACCATATATTTT. Its protein is CASSQEGGSGNTIYF.

Only a few counts were recorded for this clonotype. This sequence joins TRBV7-9 and TRBJ2-4; the D gene is possibly TRBD1 (6 bases). The CDR3 contains 16 residues. Germline CDR1 is SEHNR and CDR2 is FQNEAQ (reference sequence). The CDR3 bases are TGTGCTGCCGACAGGTTCGGGCTAGCCACAAAACAGGGACAGTACTTC. This sequence encodes CAADRFGLATKQGQYF.

This clonotype appeared many times. The chain links TRBV12-3 or TRBV12-4 to TRBJ2-4, with D tentatively TRBD2 (6 bases). Trimming took 6 bases from V and 3 from J, leaving 18 bases between them. This CDR3 is 16 amino acids long. Here the CDR3 DNA reads TGTGCCAGCAGCCCGGCGGGAAGGGTCGTCAAAAACATTCAGTACTTC. Translated: CASSPAGRVVKNIQYF.

This clonotype has only a few counts. The chain employs TRBV2 and TRBJ2-7; possibly TRBD1 for D (5 bases). The CDR3 has 12 residues. The V gene lost 4 bases and the J gene lost 6 bases, with 10 bases spanning the gap. Germline values: CDR1 SNHLY, CDR2 FYNNEI. The CDR3 DNA sequence: TGTGCCAGCAGTGGGTTCAGGGTCGAGCAGTACGTC. It translates to CASSGFRVEQYV.

This clonotype was counted a few times. The CDR3 region has the DNA TGTGCCAGCAGCTTAACGCCGGCCGGAACAGATACGCAGTATTTT. Translation: CASSLTPAGTDTQYF. V and J are TRBV7-3 and TRBJ2-3; D not certain. Trimming removed 0 bases at V and 3 bases at J, with 10 bases between. The CDR3 length is 15 residues. Per germline, CDR1 SGHTA and CDR2 FQGTGA. Drawing the rest from reference TRBV7-3 and TRBJ2-3, the complete variable domain is GAGVSQTPSNKVTEKGKYVELRCDPISGHTALYWYRQSLGQGPEFLIYFQGTGAADDSGLPNDRFFAVRPEGSVSTLKIQRTERGDSAVYLCASSLTPAGTDTQYFGPGTRLTVL.

This clonotype was seen ten or more times. This sequence joins TRBV7-8 and TRBJ1-5, with a possible D match to TRBD1 (6 bases). Germline assignment: CDR1 SGHVS and CDR2 FQNEAQ. The CDR3 spans 16 residues. V dropped 5 bases and J dropped 6 bases, with 20 bases sitting between them. CDR3: CASSIWAGGAGQPQHF. In nucleotides, the CDR3 is TGTGCCAGCAGCATTTGGGCGGGGGGCGCCGGTCAGCCCCAGCATTTT.

This rearrangement joins TRBV28 to TRBJ2-7; TRBD2 aligns across 8 bases. Germline V lookup: CDR1 MDHEN, CDR2 SYDVKM. The CDR3 length is 15 residues. The V gene end was trimmed by 4 bases and the J gene end by 5 bases; junction bases not matched to a gene: 10. The CDR3 here is CASSSTSGPKNEQYF. CDR3 nucleotide sequence: TGTGCCAGCAGTTCAACTAGCGGCCCCAAGAACGAGCAGTACTTC. Full variable domain (rest looked up from reference TRBV28 and TRBJ2-7): DVKVTQSSRYLVKRTGEKVFLECVQDMDHENMFWYRQDPGLGLRLIYFSYDVKMKEKGDIPEGYSVSREKKERFSLILESASTNQTSMYLCASSSTSGPKNEQYFGPGTRLTVT.

The rearrangement joins TRBV12-3 or TRBV12-4 to TRBJ1-5, with no clear D. This CDR3 spans 13 amino acids. The V and J ends lost 5 bases and 9 bases respectively, with 14 bases between them. CDR3 DNA sequence: TGTGCCAGCAGTCGGAATATTTGGGGGCCCCAGCATTTT. Protein: CASSRNIWGPQHF.

The rearrangement joins TRBV20-1 to TRBJ2-7; TRBD1 matches at 7 bases. This CDR3 has 13 amino acids. CDR1 is DFQATT, CDR2 SNEGSKA, per germline (reference sequence). J was trimmed by 3 bases and V by 3 bases; bases with no gene match: 5. This chain's CDR3 is CSARIRDSYEQYF. The DNA for the CDR3 is TGCAGTGCTAGGATCCGGGACAGCTACGAGCAGTACTTC.

The table lists this clonotype with many counts. This chain joins TRBV6-1 and TRBJ1-1; D is undetermined. CDR1 is MNHNS, CDR2 SASEGT, per germline. Trimming removed 5 bases at V and 4 bases at J, with 11 bases between. The CDR3 consists of 13 residues. The CDR3 reads CASSSTFSTEAFF. Here the CDR3 DNA reads TGTGCCAGCAGTTCGACATTTTCCACTGAAGCTTTCTTT.